This T cell receptor beta chain derives from a study of OX40 agonist ivuxolimab in advanced cancers. As for the study in general: The study enrolled dose-escalation patients with hepatocellular carcinoma, melanoma, renal cell or head and neck cancer. The study, taken as a whole, reports: Normalized T-cell clonal expansion was also low in some nonresponders. The average count of expanded clones was higher among CD8+ T cells than among CD4+.

This table comes from immunoSEQ multiplex PCR, and its TCRdb copy is limited to in-frame clones, with some not included. The sample records 35,000 to 45,000 clones, about 91% being singletons. Comments on this clone: What it binds is not known.

The receptor comes from an adult with an advanced solid tumor such as melanoma, head and neck, liver or kidney cancer. The specimen comprised CD4+ or CD8+ T cells sorted from blood, sampled in a trial of the OX40 agonist ivuxolimab.

CDR3 DNA: TGTGCCAGCAGCTTGACAGTTACCTACGAGCAGTACTTC. Protein sequence: CASSLTVTYEQYF. V is TRBV7-9 and J is TRBJ2-7, with TRBD1 as a possible D gene (5 bases). Germline loops: CDR1 SEHNR, CDR2 FQNEAQ (reference sequence). V lost 3 bases and J 2 bases, leaving 8 bases between the germline ends. The CDR3 sequence is 13 residues long.